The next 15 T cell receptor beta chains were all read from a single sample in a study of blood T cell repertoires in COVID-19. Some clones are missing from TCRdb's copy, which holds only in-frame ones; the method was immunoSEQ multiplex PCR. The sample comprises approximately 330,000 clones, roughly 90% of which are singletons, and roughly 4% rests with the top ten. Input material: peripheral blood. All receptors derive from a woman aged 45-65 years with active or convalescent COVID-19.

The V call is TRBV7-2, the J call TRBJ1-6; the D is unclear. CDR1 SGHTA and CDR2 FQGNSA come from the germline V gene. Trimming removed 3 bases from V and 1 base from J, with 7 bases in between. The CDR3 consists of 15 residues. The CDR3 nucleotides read TGTGCCAGCAGCTTCAGGAGGTCCTATAATTCACCCCTCCACTTT. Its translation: CASSFRRSYNSPLHF.

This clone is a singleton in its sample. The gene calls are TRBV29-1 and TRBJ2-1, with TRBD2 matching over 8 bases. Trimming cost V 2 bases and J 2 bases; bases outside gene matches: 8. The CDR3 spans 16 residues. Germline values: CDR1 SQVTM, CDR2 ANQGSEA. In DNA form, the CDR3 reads TGCAGCGTTGAAATAGGTAGCGGGGCAACCTACAATGAGCAGTTCTTC. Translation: CSVEIGSGATYNEQFF.

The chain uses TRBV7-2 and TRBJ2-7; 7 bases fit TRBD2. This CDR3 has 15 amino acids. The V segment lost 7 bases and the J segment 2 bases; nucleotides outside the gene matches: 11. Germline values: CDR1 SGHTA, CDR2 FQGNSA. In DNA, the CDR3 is TGTGCCAGCACTCATGTAGCGGGCGCTACCTACGAGCAGTACTTC. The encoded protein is CASTHVAGATYEQYF. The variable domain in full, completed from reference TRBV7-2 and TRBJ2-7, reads GAGVSQSPSNKVTEKGKDVELRCDPISGHTALYWYRQSLGQGLEFLIYFQGNSAPDKSGLPSDRFSAERTGGSVSTLTIQRTQQEDSAVYLCASTHVAGATYEQYFGPGTRLTVT.

Here the CDR3 DNA reads TGTGCCAGTAGTGAGAGAGCTTTGGATCAGCCCCAGCATTTT. It codes for CASSERALDQPQHF. The V and J genes are TRBV19 and TRBJ1-5; D uncertain. V lost 5 bases, J lost 5 bases, and 13 bases lay in between. The CDR3 consists of 14 residues. Germline loops: CDR1 LNHDA, CDR2 SQIVND (reference sequence).

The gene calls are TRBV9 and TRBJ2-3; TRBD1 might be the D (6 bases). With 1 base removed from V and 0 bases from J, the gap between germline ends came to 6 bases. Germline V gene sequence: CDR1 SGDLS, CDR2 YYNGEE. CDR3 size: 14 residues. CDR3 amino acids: CASSVQGSTDTQYF. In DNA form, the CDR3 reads TGTGCCAGCAGCGTACAGGGGAGCACAGATACGCAGTATTTT.

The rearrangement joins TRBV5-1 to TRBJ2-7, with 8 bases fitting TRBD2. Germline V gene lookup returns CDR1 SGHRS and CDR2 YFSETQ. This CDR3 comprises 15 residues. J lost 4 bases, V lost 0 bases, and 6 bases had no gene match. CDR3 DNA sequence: TGCGCCAGCAGCTTGGCTAGCGGGCCAAGGTACGAGCAGTACTTC. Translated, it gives CASSLASGPRYEQYF.

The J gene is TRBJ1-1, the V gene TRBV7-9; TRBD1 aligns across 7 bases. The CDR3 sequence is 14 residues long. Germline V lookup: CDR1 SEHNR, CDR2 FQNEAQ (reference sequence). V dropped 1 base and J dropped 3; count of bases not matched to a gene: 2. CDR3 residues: CASSLDRGDTEAFF. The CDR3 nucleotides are TGTGCCAGCAGCTTAGACAGGGGCGACACTGAAGCTTTCTTT.

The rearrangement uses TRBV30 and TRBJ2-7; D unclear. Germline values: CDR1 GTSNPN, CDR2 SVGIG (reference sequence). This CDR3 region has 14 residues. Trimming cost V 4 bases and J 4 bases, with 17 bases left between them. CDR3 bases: TGTGCCTGGAATCGCGGAGTAGGTGAATACGAGCAGTACTTC. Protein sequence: CAWNRGVGEYEQYF.

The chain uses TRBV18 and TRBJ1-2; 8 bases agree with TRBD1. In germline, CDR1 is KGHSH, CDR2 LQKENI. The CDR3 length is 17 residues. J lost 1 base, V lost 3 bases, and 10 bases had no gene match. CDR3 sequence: CASSPDPKTGDNYGYTF. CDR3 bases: TGTGCCAGCTCACCGGATCCAAAGACAGGGGATAACTATGGCTACACCTTC.

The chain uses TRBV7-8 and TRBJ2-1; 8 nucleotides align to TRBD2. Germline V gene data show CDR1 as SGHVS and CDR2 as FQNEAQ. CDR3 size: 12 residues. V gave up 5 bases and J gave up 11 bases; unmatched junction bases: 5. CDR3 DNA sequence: TGTGCCAGCAGCCCGGGACTAGTGAAGCAGTTCTTC. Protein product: CASSPGLVKQFF.

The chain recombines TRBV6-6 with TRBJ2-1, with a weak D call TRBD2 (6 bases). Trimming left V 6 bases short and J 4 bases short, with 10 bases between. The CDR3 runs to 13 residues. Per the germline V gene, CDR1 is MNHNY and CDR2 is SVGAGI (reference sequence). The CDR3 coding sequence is TGTGCCAGCAGGGTGGAGGGGTACAATGAGCAGTTCTTC. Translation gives CASRVEGYNEQFF.

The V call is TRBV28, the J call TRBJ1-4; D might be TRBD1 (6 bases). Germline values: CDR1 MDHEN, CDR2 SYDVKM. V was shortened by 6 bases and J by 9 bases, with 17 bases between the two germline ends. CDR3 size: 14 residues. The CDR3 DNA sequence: TGTGCCAGCAGCTTGACAGGCTTTGGCAAAAAACTGTTTTTT. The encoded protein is CASSLTGFGKKLFF.

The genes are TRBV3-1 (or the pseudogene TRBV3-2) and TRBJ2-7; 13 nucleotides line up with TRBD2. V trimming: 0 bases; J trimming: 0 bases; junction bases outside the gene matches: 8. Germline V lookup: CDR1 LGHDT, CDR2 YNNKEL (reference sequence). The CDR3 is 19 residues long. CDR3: CASSQDLGGTSGISYEQYF. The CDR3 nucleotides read TGTGCCAGCAGCCAAGACTTGGGGGGGACTAGCGGGATCTCCTACGAGCAGTACTTC.

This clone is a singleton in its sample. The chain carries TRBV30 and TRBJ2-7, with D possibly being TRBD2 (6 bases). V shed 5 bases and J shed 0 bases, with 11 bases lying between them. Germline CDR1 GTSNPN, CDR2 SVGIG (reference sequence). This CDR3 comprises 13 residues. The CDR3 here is CAWGTGSSYEQYF. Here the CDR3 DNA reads TGTGCCTGGGGGACCGGGAGCTCCTACGAGCAGTACTTC.

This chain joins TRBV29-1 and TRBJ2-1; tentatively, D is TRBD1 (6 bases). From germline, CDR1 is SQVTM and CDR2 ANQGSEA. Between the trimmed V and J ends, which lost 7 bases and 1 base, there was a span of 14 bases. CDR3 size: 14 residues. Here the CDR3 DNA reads TGCAGCGCCCTACACAGGGTTTCCTACAATGAGCAGTTCTTC. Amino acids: CSALHRVSYNEQFF.